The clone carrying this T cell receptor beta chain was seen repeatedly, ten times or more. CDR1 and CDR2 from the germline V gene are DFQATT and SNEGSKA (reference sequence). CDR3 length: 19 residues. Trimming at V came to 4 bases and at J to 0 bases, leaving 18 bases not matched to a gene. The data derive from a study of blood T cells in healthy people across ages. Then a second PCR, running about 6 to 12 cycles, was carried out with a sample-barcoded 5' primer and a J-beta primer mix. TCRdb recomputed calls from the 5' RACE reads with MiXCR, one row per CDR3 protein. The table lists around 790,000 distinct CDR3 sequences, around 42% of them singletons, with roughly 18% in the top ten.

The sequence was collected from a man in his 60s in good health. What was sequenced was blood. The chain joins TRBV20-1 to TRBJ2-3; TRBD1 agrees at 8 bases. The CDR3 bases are TGCAGTGCTAAGACCCTTCAGGGGGCCAGAGCAATTAGCACAGATACGCAGTATTTT. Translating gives CSAKTLQGARAISTDTQYF.